Following are 4 T cell receptor beta chains from one sample sequenced in a study of blood T cell repertoires in COVID-19. Method: immunoSEQ multiplex PCR; TCRdb's copy keeps in-frame clones and lacks some. The repertoire includes some 100,000 clones, approximately 91% of them detected once, and 0.97% sits in the top ten. The sample taken for sequencing was peripheral blood. All receptors come from a man between 60 and 70 years old with acute or convalescent COVID-19.

The genes are TRBV3-1 (or the pseudogene TRBV3-2) and TRBJ2-5; D call uncertain. The V and J ends lost 1 base and 2 bases respectively, with 8 bases between them. The CDR3 length is 14 residues. Germline V gives CDR1 LGHDT, CDR2 YNNKEL (reference sequence). The CDR3 nucleotides are TGTGCCAGCAGCCAAGCGTACAGTCAAGAGACCCAGTACTTC. Translated: CASSQAYSQETQYF.

The chain is built from TRBV28 and TRBJ2-3; no definite D call. This CDR3 comprises 11 residues. Trimming took 4 bases from V and 5 from J, leaving 4 bases between them. Germline-derived CDR1 and CDR2 are MDHEN and SYDVKM. This CDR3 is CASSSQDTQYF. The CDR3 bases are TGTGCCAGCAGTTCCCAAGATACGCAGTATTTT.

The rearrangement joins TRBV19 to TRBJ1-4; 7 bases map to TRBD1. Germline trimming cut 4 bases from V and 8 bases from J; bases unmatched to any gene: 7. CDR1 and CDR2 (germline): LNHDA, SQIVND (reference sequence). This CDR3 contains 14 residues. CDR3 protein: CASSTGTVQEKLFF. The DNA of the CDR3 is TGTGCCAGTAGTACTGGGACAGTCCAGGAAAAACTGTTTTTT.

The chain is built from TRBV11-3 and TRBJ2-1, with TRBD2 matching over 10 bases. The CDR3 runs to 14 residues. Germline V CDR1 and CDR2: SGHNT, YENEEA. Trimming took 5 bases from V and 7 from J; bases not matched to a gene: 5. CDR3 DNA: TGTGCCAGCAGCCCATCAGCGGGAGGGAATGAGCAGTTCTTC. Translating gives CASSPSAGGNEQFF.